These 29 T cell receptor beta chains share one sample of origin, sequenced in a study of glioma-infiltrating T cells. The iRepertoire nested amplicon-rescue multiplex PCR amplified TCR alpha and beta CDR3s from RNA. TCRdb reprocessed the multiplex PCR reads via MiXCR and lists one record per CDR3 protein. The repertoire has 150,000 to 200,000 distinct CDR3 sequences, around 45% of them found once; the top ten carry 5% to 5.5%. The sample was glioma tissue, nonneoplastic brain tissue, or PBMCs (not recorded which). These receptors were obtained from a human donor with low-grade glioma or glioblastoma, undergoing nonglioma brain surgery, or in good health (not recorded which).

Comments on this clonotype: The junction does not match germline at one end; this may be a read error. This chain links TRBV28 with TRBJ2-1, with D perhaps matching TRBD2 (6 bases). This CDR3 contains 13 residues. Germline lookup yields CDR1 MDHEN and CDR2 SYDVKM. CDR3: CASSRITSSEQLF. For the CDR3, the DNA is TGTGCCAGCAGCCGAATAACTAGCTCCGAGCAGCTCTTC.

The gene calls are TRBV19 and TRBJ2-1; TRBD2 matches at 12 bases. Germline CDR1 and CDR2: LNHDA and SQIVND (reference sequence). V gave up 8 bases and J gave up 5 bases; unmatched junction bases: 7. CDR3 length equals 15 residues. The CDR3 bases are TGTGCCAGTCACAAGACTAGCGGGAGCCACAATGAGCAGTTCTTC. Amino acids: CASHKTSGSHNEQFF.

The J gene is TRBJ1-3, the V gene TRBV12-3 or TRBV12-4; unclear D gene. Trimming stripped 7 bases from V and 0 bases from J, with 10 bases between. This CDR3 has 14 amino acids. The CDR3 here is CASKRDYSGNTIYF. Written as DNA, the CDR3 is TGTGCCAGCAAACGGGATTACTCTGGAAACACCATATATTTT.

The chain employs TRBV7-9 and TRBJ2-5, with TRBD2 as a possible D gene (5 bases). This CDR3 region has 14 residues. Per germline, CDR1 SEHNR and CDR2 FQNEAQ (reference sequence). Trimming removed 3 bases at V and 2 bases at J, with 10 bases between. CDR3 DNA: TGTGCCAGCAGCTTCTTAGGAGGACAAGAGACCCAGTACTTC. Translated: CASSFLGGQETQYF.

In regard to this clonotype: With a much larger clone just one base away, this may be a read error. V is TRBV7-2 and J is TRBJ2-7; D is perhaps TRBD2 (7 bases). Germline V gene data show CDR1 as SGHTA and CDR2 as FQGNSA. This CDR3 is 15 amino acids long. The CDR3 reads CASSLSGGGTNEKYF. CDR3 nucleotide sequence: TGTGCCAGCAGCTTATCGGGGGGCGGTACTAACGAGAAGTACTTC.

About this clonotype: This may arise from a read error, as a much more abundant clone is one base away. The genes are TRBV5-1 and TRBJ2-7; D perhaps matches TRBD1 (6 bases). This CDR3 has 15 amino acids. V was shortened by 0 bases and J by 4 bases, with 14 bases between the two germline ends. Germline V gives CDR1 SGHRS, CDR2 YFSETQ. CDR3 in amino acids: CASSLDGQRFYEQYF. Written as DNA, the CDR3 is TGCGCCAGCAGCTTGGACGGACAGCGGTTTTACGAGCAGTACTTC.

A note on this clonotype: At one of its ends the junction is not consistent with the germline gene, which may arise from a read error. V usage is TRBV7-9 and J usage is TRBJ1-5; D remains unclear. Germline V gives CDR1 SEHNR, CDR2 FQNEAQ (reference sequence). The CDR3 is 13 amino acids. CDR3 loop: CASSRTRNQHQHF. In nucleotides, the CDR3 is TGTGCCAGCAGCCGTACTAGAAATCAGCACCAGCATTTT.

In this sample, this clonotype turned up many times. This CDR3 is CASSDGYSYNEQFF. The CDR3 coding sequence is TGTGCCAGCAGTGACGGGTACTCCTACAATGAGCAGTTCTTC. The J gene is TRBJ2-1, the V gene TRBV2, with no clear D. V was trimmed by 3 bases and J by 0 bases, leaving 6 bases between them. CDR1 SNHLY and CDR2 FYNNEI come from the germline V gene. The CDR3 runs to 14 residues.

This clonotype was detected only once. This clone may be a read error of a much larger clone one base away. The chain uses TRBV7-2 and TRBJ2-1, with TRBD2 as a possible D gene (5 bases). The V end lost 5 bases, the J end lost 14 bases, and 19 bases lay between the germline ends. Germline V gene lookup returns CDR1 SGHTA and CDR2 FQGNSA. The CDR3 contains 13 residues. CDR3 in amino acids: CASSQRSNHGKFF. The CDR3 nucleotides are TGTGCCAGCAGCCAAAGGTCGAACCACGGGAAGTTCTTC.

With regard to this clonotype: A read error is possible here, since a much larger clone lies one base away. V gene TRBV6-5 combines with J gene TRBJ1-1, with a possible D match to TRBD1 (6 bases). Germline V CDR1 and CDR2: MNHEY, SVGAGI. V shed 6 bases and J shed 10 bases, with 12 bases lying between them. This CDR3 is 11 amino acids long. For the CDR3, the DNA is TGTGCCAGCAGCCTACAGGGTGGAGCTTTCTTT. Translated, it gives CASSLQGGAFF.

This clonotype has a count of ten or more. The CDR3, as DNA: TGTGCCAGCAGCCAAGATCTCGGCAGTGCACGGACCCAGTACTTC. This sequence encodes CASSQDLGSARTQYF. The chain joins TRBV3-1 to TRBJ2-5; D gene ambiguous. Trimming shortened V by 0 bases and J by 7 bases, and 15 bases separated the two germline ends. Germline V gene sequence: CDR1 LGHDT, CDR2 YNNKEL (reference sequence). The CDR3 sequence is 15 residues long.

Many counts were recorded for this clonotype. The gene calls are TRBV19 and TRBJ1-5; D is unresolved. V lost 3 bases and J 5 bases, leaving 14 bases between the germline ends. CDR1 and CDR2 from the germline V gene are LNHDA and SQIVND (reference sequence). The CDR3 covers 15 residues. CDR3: CASSMFGSTHQPQHF. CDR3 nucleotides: TGTGCCAGTAGTATGTTCGGCAGCACCCATCAGCCCCAGCATTTT.

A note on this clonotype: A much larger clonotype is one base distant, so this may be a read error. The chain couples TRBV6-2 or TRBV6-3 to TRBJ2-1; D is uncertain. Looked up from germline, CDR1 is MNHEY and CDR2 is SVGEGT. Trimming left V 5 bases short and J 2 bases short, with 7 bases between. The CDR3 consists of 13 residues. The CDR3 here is CASSGIAYNEQFF. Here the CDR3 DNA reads TGTGCCAGCAGTGGAATAGCCTACAATGAGCAGTTCTTC.

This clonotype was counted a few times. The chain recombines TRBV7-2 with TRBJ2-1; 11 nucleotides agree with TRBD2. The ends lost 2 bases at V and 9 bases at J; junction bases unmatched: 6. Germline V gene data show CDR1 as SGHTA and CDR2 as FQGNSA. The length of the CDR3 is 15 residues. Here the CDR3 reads CASSLTSGRMGEQFF. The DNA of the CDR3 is TGTGCCAGCAGCTTAACTAGCGGGAGAATGGGTGAGCAGTTCTTC.

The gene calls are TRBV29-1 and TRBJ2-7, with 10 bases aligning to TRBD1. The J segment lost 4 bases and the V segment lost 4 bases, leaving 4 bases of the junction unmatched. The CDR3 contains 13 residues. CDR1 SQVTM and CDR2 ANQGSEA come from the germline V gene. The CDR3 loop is CSVGQGAFYEQYF. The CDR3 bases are TGCAGCGTTGGACAGGGGGCTTTTTACGAGCAGTACTTC.

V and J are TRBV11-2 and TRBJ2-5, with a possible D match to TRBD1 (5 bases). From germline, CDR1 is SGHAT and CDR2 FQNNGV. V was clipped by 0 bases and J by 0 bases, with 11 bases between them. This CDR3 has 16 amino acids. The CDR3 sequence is CASSLEQGDDQETQYF. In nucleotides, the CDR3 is TGTGCCAGCAGCTTAGAGCAAGGGGATGACCAAGAGACCCAGTACTTC.

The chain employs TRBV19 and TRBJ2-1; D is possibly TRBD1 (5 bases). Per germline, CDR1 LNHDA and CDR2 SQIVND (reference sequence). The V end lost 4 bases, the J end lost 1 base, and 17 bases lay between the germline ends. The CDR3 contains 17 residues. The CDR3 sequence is CASSRLTVLGSYNEQFF. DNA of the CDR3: TGTGCCAGTAGTAGACTGACAGTTCTTGGGTCCTACAATGAGCAGTTCTTC.

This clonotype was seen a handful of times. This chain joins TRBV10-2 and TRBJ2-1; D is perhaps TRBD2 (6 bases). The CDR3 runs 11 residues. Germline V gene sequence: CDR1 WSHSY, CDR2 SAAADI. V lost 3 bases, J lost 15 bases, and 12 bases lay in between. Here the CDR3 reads CASSEAGGPFF. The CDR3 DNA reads TGCGCCAGCAGTGAAGCCGGAGGGCCGTTCTTC.

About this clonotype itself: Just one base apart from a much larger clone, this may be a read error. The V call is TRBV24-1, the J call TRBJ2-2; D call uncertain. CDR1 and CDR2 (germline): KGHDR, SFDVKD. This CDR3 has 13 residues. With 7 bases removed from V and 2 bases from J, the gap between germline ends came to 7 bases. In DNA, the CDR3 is TGTGCCACCAGGTACAGTAACACCGGGGAGCTGTTTTTT. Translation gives CATRYSNTGELFF.

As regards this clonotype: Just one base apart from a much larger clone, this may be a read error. The CDR3 loop reads CASRGVGLPPYNEQFF. The CDR3 DNA is TGTGCCAGCAGGGGGGTGGGACTCCCTCCTTACAATGAGCAGTTCTTC. The rearrangement uses TRBV28 and TRBJ2-1; a possible D gene is TRBD2 (6 bases). The CDR3 length is 16 residues. The germline V and J ends were trimmed by 6 bases and 4 bases, with 19 bases remaining between them. The germline V gene encodes CDR1 MDHEN and CDR2 SYDVKM.

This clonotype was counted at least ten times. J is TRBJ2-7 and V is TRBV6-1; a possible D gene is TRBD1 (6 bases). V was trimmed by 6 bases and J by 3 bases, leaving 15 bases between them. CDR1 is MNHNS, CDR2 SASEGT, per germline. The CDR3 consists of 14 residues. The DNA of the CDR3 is TGTGCCAGCAGACCGGGACATAATAGCTACGAGCAGTACTTC. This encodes CASRPGHNSYEQYF.

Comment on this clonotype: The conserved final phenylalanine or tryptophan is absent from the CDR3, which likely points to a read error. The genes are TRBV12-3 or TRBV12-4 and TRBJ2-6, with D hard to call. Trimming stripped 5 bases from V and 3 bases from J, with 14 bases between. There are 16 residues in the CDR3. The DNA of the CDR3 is TGTGCCAGCAGTCAAAATAGGGCCTTTGGGGCCAACGTCCTGACTATC. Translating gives CASSQNRAFGANVLTI.

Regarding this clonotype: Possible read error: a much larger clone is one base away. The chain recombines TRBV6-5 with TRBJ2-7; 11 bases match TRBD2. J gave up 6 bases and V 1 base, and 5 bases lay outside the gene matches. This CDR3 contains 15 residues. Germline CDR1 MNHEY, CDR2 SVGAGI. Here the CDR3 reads CASSYLGLAEREQYF. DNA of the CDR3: TGTGCCAGCAGTTACTTGGGACTAGCGGAACGCGAGCAGTACTTC.

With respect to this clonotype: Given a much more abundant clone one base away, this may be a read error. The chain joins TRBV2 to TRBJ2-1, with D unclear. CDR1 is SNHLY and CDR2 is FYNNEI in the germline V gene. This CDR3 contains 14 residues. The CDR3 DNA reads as TGTGCCAGCAGTGTAAACCCCAGCTACAATGAGCGGTTCTTC. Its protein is CASSVNPSYNERFF. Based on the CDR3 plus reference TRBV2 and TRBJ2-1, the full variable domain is EPEVTQTPSHQVTQMGQEVILRCVPISNHLYFYWYRQILGQKVEFLVSFYNNEISEKSEIFDDQFSVERPDGSNFTLKIRSTKLEDSAMYFCASSVNPSYNERFFGPGTRLTVL.

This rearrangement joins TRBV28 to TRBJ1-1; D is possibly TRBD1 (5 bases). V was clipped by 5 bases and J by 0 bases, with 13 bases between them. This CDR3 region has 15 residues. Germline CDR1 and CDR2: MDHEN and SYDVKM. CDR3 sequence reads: CASSRSTAMNTEAFF. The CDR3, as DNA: TGTGCCAGCAGTCGTTCGACAGCGATGAACACTGAAGCTTTCTTT.

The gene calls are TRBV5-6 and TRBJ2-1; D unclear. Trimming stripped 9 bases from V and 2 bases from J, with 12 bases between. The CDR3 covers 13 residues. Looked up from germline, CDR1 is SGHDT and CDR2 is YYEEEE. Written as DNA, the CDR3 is TGTGCCATCAGTTATCAAACCTACAATGAGCAGTTCTTC. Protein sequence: CAISYQTYNEQFF. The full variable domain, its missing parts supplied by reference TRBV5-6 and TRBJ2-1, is DAGVTQSPTHLIKTRGQQVTLRCSPKSGHDTVSWYQQALGQGPQFIFQYYEEEERQRGNFPDRFSGHQFPNYSSELNVNALLLGDSALYLCAISYQTYNEQFFGPGTRLTVL.

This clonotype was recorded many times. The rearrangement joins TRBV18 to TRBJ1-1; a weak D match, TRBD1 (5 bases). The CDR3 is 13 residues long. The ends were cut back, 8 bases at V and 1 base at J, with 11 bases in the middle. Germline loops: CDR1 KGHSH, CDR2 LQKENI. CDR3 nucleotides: TGTGCCAGCGCGACGGGGGGGAACACTGAAGCTTTCTTT. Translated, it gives CASATGGNTEAFF. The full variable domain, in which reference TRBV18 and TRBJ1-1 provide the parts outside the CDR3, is NAGVMQNPRHLVRRRGQEARLRCSPMKGHSHVYWYRQLPEEGLKFMVYLQKENIIDESGMPKERFSAEFPKEGPSILRIQQVVRGDSAAYFCASATGGNTEAFFGQGTRLTVV.

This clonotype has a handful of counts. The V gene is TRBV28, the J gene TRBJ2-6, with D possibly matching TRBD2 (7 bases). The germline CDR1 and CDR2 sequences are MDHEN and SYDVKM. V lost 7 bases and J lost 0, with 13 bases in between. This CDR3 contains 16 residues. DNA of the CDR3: TGTGCCAGCACTCCTGGGGGGGCCTCTGGGGCCAACGTCCTGACTTTC. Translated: CASTPGGASGANVLTF.

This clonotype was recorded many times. The CDR3 reads CASSLANQPQHF. In nucleotides, the CDR3 is TGTGCCAGCAGTTTAGCGAATCAGCCCCAGCATTTT. The chain uses TRBV28 and TRBJ1-5; no reliable D call. The CDR3 loop spans 12 amino acids. Germline V lookup: CDR1 MDHEN, CDR2 SYDVKM. Trimming removed 2 bases from V and 4 bases from J, with 3 bases in between. Drawing the rest from reference TRBV28 and TRBJ1-5, the complete variable domain is DVKVTQSSRYLVKRTGEKVFLECVQDMDHENMFWYRQDPGLGLRLIYFSYDVKMKEKGDIPEGYSVSREKKERFSLILESASTNQTSMYLCASSLANQPQHFGDGTRLSIL.